The next 4 T cell receptor beta chains were all read from a single sample in a study of CD8 T cells in Susac syndrome. An amount of RNA that ranged from 0.5 to 1 ug was reverse transcribed with random hexamers. TCRdb called the immunoSEQ multiplex PCR reads again in MiXCR, with one record for every CDR3 protein. This sample has 130,000 or so distinct CDR3 sequences, with approximately 79% found just once. Material: CD8+ T cells from PBMCs. The receptors stem from a human donor with multiple sclerosis.

The chain is built from TRBV12-3 or TRBV12-4 and TRBJ2-1; D ambiguous. V was shortened by 5 bases and J by 0 bases, with 11 bases between the two germline ends. The CDR3 has 15 amino acids. CDR3 loop: CASSKYKHSYNEQFF. The CDR3 DNA reads as TGTGCCAGCAGTAAATACAAACACTCCTACAATGAGCAGTTCTTC.

A single count supports this clonotype. V usage is TRBV18 and J usage is TRBJ2-2; 8 nucleotides agree with TRBD1. Germline V gene sequence: CDR1 KGHSH, CDR2 LQKENI. This CDR3 comprises 17 residues. Trimming cost V 1 base and J 0 bases; bases outside gene matches: 4. CDR3 DNA: TGTGCCAGCTCACCACGGAGGACAGGGTCGAACACCGGGGAGCTGTTTTTT. It specifies CASSPRRTGSNTGELFF.

For the CDR3, the DNA is TGTGCCAGCAGTTTCGTAGACCGGTTAAACTATGGCTACACCTTC. It encodes CASSFVDRLNYGYTF. This chain connects TRBV28 to TRBJ1-2; no clear D. The germline V gene has CDR1 MDHEN and CDR2 SYDVKM. The ends were cut back, 3 bases at V and 2 bases at J, with 13 bases in the middle. The CDR3 has 15 amino acids.

This clonotype occurred a few times. The chain carries TRBV6-1 and TRBJ2-3; TRBD2 aligns across 7 bases. There are 15 residues in the CDR3. Germline V gene sequence: CDR1 MNHNS, CDR2 SASEGT. V was clipped by 5 bases and J by 5 bases; unmatched bases: 10. The CDR3: CASSPKTSRGDTQYF. The CDR3 DNA reads as TGTGCCAGCAGTCCCAAGACTAGCCGGGGAGATACGCAGTATTTT.